This TCR beta chain was profiled in a study of CD8+ T cells in alopecia areata. Study context: Patients received oral tofacitinib, 5 to 10 mg twice daily, for moderate-to-severe alopecia areata.

Extracted RNA was reverse transcribed into cDNA, the sequencing template. The table came from immunoSEQ multiplex PCR; TCRdb's copy has only in-frame clones and leaves some out. The table records 130,000 or so clones, approximately 49% of them present only once. As part of sample collection, lesional scalp punch biopsies and peripheral blood were taken from alopecia areata patients. Cell sorting on a FACSAria was used to separate CD4+ and CD8+ T cells from the PBMCs. Study-level results: In patients, TCRs were shared less clearly than in mice, and HLA may possibly be involved.

The germline V gene encodes CDR1 MGHRA and CDR2 YSYEKL. V trimming: 2 bases; J trimming: 11 bases; junction bases outside the gene matches: 10. The CDR3 extends over 15 amino acids. To note about this clone: Its antigen is undetermined.

The chain combines TRBV4-1 with TRBJ2-3; 10 bases are a match to TRBD2. The sample in question was CD8+ T cells sorted from blood, obtained at week 0. The source is a human donor with alopecia areata. The CDR3 nucleotides are TGCGCCAGCAGCCAACGGGAGCGGGGGGGCTACGGGCAGTATTTT. This gives the protein CASSQRERGGYGQYF.